Listed below are T cell receptor beta chains from one sample, sequenced in a study of blood T cells in healthy people across ages. TCRdb re-called the 5' RACE reads with MiXCR, one entry per CDR3 protein. Of over 1.5 million distinct CDR3 sequences listed, around 50% are singletons. The source material was blood. Receptor source: a woman aged 40 to 55 in good health. CDR3s include the opening cysteine and the closing phenylalanine or tryptophan. The D gene is left open where the match is weak. Clone size is shown for a subset of rows, as once, few, many or a class of expanded clone.

d_call clone_size j_call v_call cdr3_length cdr3_aa cdr3_nt
. . TRBJ2-7 TRBV7-2 16 CASSLSLGGPIYEQYF TGTGCCAGCAGCTTATCCTTGGGGGGGCCTATCTACGAGCAGTACTTC
. few TRBJ1-2 TRBV27 18 CASSSNPSVSGRYYGYTF TGTGCCAGCAGTTCTAACCCTTCCGTCTCAGGGAGGTACTATGGCTACACCTTC
. . TRBJ1-4 TRBV5-5 15 CASSLEGSKNEKLFF TGTGCCAGCAGCTTGGAAGGGTCTAAAAATGAAAAACTGTTTTTT
. . TRBJ2-1 TRBV12-3/TRBV12-4 14 CASSSSGTINEQFF TGTGCCAGCAGCTCTTCCGGGACGATCAATGAGCAGTTCTTC
. . TRBJ2-7 TRBV20-1 14 CSASKISGAYEQYF TGCAGTGCTAGTAAAATAAGCGGCGCCTACGAGCAGTACTTC
. . TRBJ2-7 TRBV10-3 13 CATTGWDTYEQYF TGTGCCACGACAGGTTGGGATACCTACGAGCAGTACTTC
TRBD2 . TRBJ2-7 TRBV6-2/TRBV6-3 17 CASSPLPGTSFGYEQYF TGTGCCAGCAGTCCTCTCCCCGGGACTAGCTTCGGCTACGAGCAGTACTTC
. many TRBJ1-5 TRBV16 13 CASSQQENQPQHF TGTGCCAGCAGCCAACAGGAGAATCAGCCCCAGCATTTT
. . TRBJ2-2 TRBV29-1 13 CSVDGLNTGELFF TGCAGCGTTGATGGGCTGAACACCGGGGAGCTGTTTTTT
. . TRBJ1-4 TRBV20-1 13 CSAKGPANEKLFF TGCAGTGCTAAGGGTCCAGCTAATGAAAAACTGTTTTTT
. few TRBJ2-7 TRBV20-1 14 CSVVRGSASYEQYF TGCAGTGTCGTTAGGGGTTCAGCCTCCTACGAGCAGTACTTC
. few TRBJ2-3 TRBV7-6 15 CASSFGTYSTDTQYF TGTGCCAGCAGCTTTGGGACTTATTCCACAGATACGCAGTATTTT
TRBD2 . TRBJ2-3 TRBV10-3 16 CAISVTPAGGTDTQYF TGTGCCATCAGTGTTACCCCCGCGGGGGGCACAGATACGCAGTATTTT
. . TRBJ2-7 TRBV6-2/TRBV6-3 13 CASRLGAAYEQYF TGTGCCAGCAGGCTCGGGGCAGCCTACGAGCAGTACTTC
TRBD2 few TRBJ2-1 TRBV6-2/TRBV6-3 15 CASSYDGGVYNEQFF TGTGCCAGCAGTTACGACGGGGGGGTCTACAATGAGCAGTTCTTC
. . TRBJ1-5 TRBV7-9 12 CASSIENQPQHF TGTGCCAGCAGCATTGAGAATCAGCCCCAGCATTTT
TRBD1 few TRBJ1-4 TRBV29-1 13 CSVTGTVGEKLFF TGCAGCGTTACCGGGACAGTGGGCGAAAAACTGTTTTTT
. . TRBJ2-7 TRBV7-2 14 CASSLRNSLYEQYF TGTGCCAGCAGCTTACGGAACTCTCTCTACGAGCAGTACTTC
. . TRBJ2-7 TRBV29-1 12 CSVIGQVDEQYF TGCAGCGTTATCGGACAAGTGGACGAGCAGTACTTC
. . TRBJ2-3 TRBV27 17 CASGLFGQVFGTDTQYF TGTGCCAGCGGTTTATTTGGTCAGGTATTCGGCACAGATACGCAGTATTTT
TRBD1 few TRBJ2-1 TRBV5-1 15 CASSLRTGGSNEQFF TGCGCCAGCAGCTTACGGACAGGGGGCTCTAATGAGCAGTTCTTC
TRBD1 few TRBJ2-5 TRBV24-1 17 CATSDPGTGGFQETQYF TGTGCCACCAGTGACCCAGGGACAGGGGGGTTCCAAGAGACCCAGTACTTC
. few TRBJ2-6 TRBV11-2 14 CASMLARGANVLTF TGTGCCAGCATGCTAGCTCGTGGGGCCAACGTCCTGACTTTC
. few TRBJ2-7 TRBV7-9 14 CASSFDRRSYEQYF TGTGCCAGCAGCTTCGACAGGCGATCCTACGAGCAGTACTTC
. . TRBJ1-2 TRBV24-1 15 CATSDPGGEVYGYTF TGTGCCACCAGTGATCCCGGGGGGGAAGTCTATGGCTACACCTTC
. few TRBJ2-5 TRBV20-1 13 CSARGRVQETQYF TGCAGTGCTAGGGGGCGGGTCCAAGAGACCCAGTACTTC
. few TRBJ1-5 TRBV27 13 CASSLWGGQPQHF TGTGCCAGCAGTTTATGGGGGGGTCAGCCCCAGCATTTT
. . TRBJ1-1 TRBV27 15 CASSDSRVGNTEAFF TGTGCCAGCAGTGATAGCAGGGTGGGGAACACTGAAGCTTTCTTT
. . TRBJ1-5 TRBV4-3 15 CASSQDGGKYQPQHF TGCGCCAGCAGCCAAGACGGGGGGAAGTATCAGCCCCAGCATTTT
. . TRBJ2-7 TRBV18 17 CASSFRSRQSGTYEQYF TGTGCCAGCTCATTCCGATCCAGACAGTCTGGGACCTACGAGCAGTACTTC
TRBD1 few TRBJ2-1 TRBV10-3 14 CAISGGQGRNEQFF TGTGCCATCAGTGGGGGACAGGGGAGAAATGAGCAGTTCTTC
TRBD1 . TRBJ2-1 TRBV7-2 14 CASSSRQGRNEQFF TGTGCCAGCAGCTCTAGACAGGGTAGGAATGAGCAGTTCTTC
. . TRBJ2-5 TRBV15 14 CATSRQLSQETQYF TGTGCCACATCTAGACAGCTAAGTCAAGAGACCCAGTACTTC
. . TRBJ2-5 TRBV18 14 CASSPEQTGETQYF TGTGCCAGCTCACCGGAACAGACGGGTGAGACCCAGTACTTC
. . TRBJ2-1 TRBV20-1 10 CSALNREQFF TGCAGTGCCCTTAACAGGGAGCAGTTCTTC
. few TRBJ2-1 TRBV25-1 16 CASSEYLGQGGNEQFF TGTGCCAGCAGTGAATATCTGGGGCAGGGGGGCAATGAGCAGTTCTTC
. . TRBJ2-5 TRBV20-1 15 CSARDKVEFQETQYF TGCAGTGCTAGAGATAAGGTGGAGTTTCAAGAGACCCAGTACTTC
TRBD2 . TRBJ2-3 TRBV11-2 16 CASSLGGGGVRDTQYF TGTGCCAGCAGCTTAGGCGGGGGGGGGGTCCGGGATACGCAGTATTTT
. . TRBJ2-7 TRBV6-5 18 CASSYSPPGAGSPYEQYF TGTGCCAGCAGTTACTCGCCCCCGGGGGCCGGATCTCCCTACGAGCAGTACTTC
. . TRBJ1-2 TRBV29-1 12 CSVEARHYGYTF TGCAGCGTTGAAGCAAGACACTATGGCTACACCTTC
. many TRBJ2-7 TRBV20-1 13 CSALGTSTYEQYF TGCAGTGCGCTCGGGACTTCCACCTACGAGCAGTACTTC
TRBD1 few TRBJ2-1 TRBV20-1 18 CSARDAELQGNSYNEQFF TGCAGTGCTAGAGATGCTGAATTACAGGGGAATTCCTACAATGAGCAGTTCTTC
TRBD2 . TRBJ2-7 TRBV27 16 CASSLSAGLGTHEQYF TGTGCCAGCAGTTTATCGGCGGGACTAGGAACCCACGAGCAGTACTTC
. few TRBJ1-1 TRBV5-1 14 CASSLDVMNTEAFF TGCGCCAGCAGCTTGGACGTAATGAACACTGAAGCTTTCTTT
. . TRBJ2-3 TRBV12-3/TRBV12-4 16 CASRSSETPSTDTQYF TGTGCCAGCAGATCTTCAGAGACCCCCTCCACAGATACGCAGTATTTT
. few TRBJ2-5 TRBV6-6 13 CASRAGGAETQYF TGTGCCAGCAGGGCCGGGGGTGCCGAGACCCAGTACTTC